This record looks at one TCR beta chain sequence and its context. As yet, its antigen is unknown. These data come from a study of cytomegalovirus exposure and HLA in healthy donors. Study summary: A later analysis reported the same platform for the roughly 120 validation repertoires and the roughly 700 first-cohort repertoires.

CDR1 and CDR2 (germline): SNHLY, FYNNEI. With 10 bases removed from V and 8 bases from J, the gap between germline ends came to 24 bases. This CDR3 contains 15 residues. TCRdb keeps only in-frame clones here, not all; method: immunoSEQ multiplex PCR. The sample carries 150,000 to 180,000 clones, 70% to 90% recorded once. Study results and caveats: That first-cohort TCR clusters tended to co-occur in the 90 to 150 validation repertoires was found in a later analysis. The investigators catalogued under 200 TCR beta chains as cytomegalovirus-associated. As confirmed in vitro, a few CMV-associated chains were specific for CMV antigens.

The clonotype comes from a man younger than 35 in good health and CMV-seropositive. The sequenced sample was PBMCs. The chain has TRBV2 and TRBJ2-1, with D possibly matching TRBD2 (6 bases). This CDR3 reads CAIVRGGASSDEQFF. The CDR3 DNA is TGTGCCATTGTAAGGGGCGGGGCCTCCTCCGATGAGCAGTTCTTC.